This T cell receptor (beta chain) was identified during a study of cytomegalovirus exposure and HLA in healthy donors. PCR involved 60 Vbeta and 13 Jbeta primers. Generated by immunoSEQ multiplex PCR, the TCRdb table keeps only in-frame clones and is missing some. The table lists about 160,000 clones, around 77% of them singletons. Of note for this clone: A read error may account for a junction end that differs from germline.

CDR1 is KGHSH and CDR2 is LQKENI in the germline V gene. The CDR3 totals 13 residues. Sequenced sample: PBMCs. This chain links TRBV18 with TRBJ1-1, with D uncertain. This clonotype was sampled from a woman aged 40 to 50 in good health and CMV-seronegative. The CDR3: CATSGIRETEAFF. In DNA, the CDR3 is TGTGCCACCTCAGGAATACGGGAAACTGAAGCTTTCTTT.